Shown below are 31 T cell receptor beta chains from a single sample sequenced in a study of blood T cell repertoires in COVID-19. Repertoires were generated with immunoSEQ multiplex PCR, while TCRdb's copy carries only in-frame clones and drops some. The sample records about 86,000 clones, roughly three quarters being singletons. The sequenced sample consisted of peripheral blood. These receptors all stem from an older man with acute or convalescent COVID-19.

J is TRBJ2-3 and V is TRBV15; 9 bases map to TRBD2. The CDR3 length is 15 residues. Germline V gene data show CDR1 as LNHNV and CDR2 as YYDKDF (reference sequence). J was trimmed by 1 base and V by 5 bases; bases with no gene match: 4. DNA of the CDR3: TGTGCCACCAGCGGCGGGGGGGCGGGCACAGATACGCAGTATTTT. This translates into CATSGGGAGTDTQYF. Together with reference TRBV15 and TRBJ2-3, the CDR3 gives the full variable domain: DAMVIQNPRYQVTQFGKPVTLSCSQTLNHNVMYWYQQKSSQAPKLLFHYYDKDFNNEADTPDNFQSRRPNTSFCFLDIRSPGLGDTAMYLCATSGGGAGTDTQYFGPGTRLTVL.

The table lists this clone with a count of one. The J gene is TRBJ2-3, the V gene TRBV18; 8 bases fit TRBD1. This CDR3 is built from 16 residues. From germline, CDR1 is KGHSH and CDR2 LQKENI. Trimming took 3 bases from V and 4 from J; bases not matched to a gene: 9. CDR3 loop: CASSPTGQGRADTQYF. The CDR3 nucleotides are TGTGCCAGCTCACCCACCGGACAGGGAAGGGCAGATACGCAGTATTTT.

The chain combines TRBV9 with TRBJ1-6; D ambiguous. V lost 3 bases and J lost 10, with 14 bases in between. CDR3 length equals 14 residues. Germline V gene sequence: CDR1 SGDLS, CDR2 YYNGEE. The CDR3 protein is CASSEWEDGSPLHF. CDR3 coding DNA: TGTGCCAGCAGCGAGTGGGAGGATGGATCACCCCTCCACTTT.

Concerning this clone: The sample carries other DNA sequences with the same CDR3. The DNA of the CDR3 is TGTGCCAGCAGTTTATCCACGGGAGGAACAGATACGCAGTATTTT. Protein product: CASSLSTGGTDTQYF. This chain joins TRBV27 and TRBJ2-3; 7 nucleotides match TRBD2. J gave up 3 bases and V 0 bases, and 3 bases lay outside the gene matches. The length of the CDR3 is 15 residues. Germline values: CDR1 MNHEY, CDR2 SMNVEV (reference sequence).

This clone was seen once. CDR3 in amino acids: CASSSLGVTEAFF. For the CDR3, the DNA is TGTGCCAGCAGTTCCTTAGGGGTCACTGAAGCTTTCTTT. The chain couples TRBV6-5 to TRBJ1-1, with D maybe TRBD1 (5 bases). Germline V lookup: CDR1 MNHEY, CDR2 SVGAGI. CDR3 length: 13 amino acids. The V end was cut by 4 bases, the J end by 4 bases, with 10 bases between.

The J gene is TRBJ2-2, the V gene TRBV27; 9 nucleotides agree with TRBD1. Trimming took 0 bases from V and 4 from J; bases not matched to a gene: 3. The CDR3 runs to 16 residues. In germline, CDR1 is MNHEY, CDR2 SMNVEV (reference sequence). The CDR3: CASSLSGQGFTGELFF. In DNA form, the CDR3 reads TGTGCCAGCAGTTTATCGGGACAGGGATTCACCGGGGAGCTGTTTTTT.

CDR3 loop: CASSQDAGRGVYGYTF. The CDR3 coding sequence is TGTGCCAGCAGCCAAGATGCGGGGAGGGGGGTCTATGGCTACACCTTC. V and J are TRBV4-2 and TRBJ1-2; D might be TRBD1 (6 bases). This CDR3 comprises 16 residues. The germline CDR1 and CDR2 sequences are LGHNA and YNFKEQ. Between the trimmed V and J ends, which lost 0 bases and 4 bases, there was a span of 15 bases.

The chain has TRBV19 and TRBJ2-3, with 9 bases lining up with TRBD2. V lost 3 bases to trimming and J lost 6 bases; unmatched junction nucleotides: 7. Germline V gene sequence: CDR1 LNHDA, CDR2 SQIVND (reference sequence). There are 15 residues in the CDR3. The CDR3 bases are TGTGCCAGTAGTATGGGCGGGGGGGCCTCTGATACGCAGTATTTT. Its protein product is CASSMGGGASDTQYF.

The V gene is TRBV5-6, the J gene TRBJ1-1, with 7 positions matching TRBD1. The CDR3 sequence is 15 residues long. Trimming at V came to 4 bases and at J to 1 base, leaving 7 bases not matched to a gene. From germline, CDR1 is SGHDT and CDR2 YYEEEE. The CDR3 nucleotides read TGTGCCAGCAGCCCAACCGGGACAGCGAACACTGAAGCTTTCTTT. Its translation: CASSPTGTANTEAFF.

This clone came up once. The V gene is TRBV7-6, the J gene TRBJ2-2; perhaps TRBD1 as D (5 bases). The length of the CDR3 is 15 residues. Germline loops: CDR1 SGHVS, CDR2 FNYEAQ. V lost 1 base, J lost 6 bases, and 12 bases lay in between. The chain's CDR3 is CASSLEAGRAGELFF. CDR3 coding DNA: TGTGCCAGCAGCTTAGAGGCAGGGCGTGCCGGGGAGCTGTTTTTT.

The DNA for the CDR3 is TGTGCCAGCAGCTTTTCGGGAAAGTTAACCGGGGAGCTGTTTTTT. Protein sequence: CASSFSGKLTGELFF. The V and J genes are TRBV7-9 and TRBJ2-2; maybe TRBD2 (5 bases). Trimming cost V 3 bases and J 5 bases, with 13 bases left between them. CDR1 and CDR2 (germline): SEHNR, FQNEAQ (reference sequence). The CDR3 spans 15 residues.

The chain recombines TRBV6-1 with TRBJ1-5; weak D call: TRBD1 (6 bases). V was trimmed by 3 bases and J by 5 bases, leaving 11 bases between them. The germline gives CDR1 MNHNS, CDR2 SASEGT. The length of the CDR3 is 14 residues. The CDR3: CASSEARGDQPQHF. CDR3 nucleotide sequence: TGTGCCAGCAGTGAGGCCAGGGGTGATCAGCCCCAGCATTTT.

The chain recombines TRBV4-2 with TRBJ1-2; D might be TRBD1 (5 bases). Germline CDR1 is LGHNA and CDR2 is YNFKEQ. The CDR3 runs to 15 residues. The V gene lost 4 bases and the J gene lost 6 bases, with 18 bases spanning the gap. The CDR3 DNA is TGTGCCAGCAGCCCGCTCTGGGGGGAGACAAATGGCTACACCTTC. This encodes CASSPLWGETNGYTF.

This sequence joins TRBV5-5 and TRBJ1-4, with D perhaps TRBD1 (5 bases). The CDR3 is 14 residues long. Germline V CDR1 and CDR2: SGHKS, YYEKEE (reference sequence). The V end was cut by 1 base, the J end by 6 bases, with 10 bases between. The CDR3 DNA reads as TGTGCCAGCAGCTTGTGGACATCCGATGAAAAACTGTTTTTT. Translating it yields CASSLWTSDEKLFF.

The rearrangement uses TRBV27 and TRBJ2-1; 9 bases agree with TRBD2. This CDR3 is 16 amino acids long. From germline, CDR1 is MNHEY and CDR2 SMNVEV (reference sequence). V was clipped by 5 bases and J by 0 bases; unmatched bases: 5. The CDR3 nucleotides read TGTGCCAGCAGTGTGATTAGCGGGAGCTCCTACAATGAGCAGTTCTTC. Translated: CASSVISGSSYNEQFF.

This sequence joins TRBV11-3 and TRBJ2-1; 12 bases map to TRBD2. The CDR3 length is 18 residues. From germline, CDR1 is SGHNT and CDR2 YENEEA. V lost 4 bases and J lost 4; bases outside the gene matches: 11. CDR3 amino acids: CASSSPETSGGVYNEQFF. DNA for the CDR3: TGTGCCAGCAGCTCCCCCGAGACTAGCGGGGGAGTGTACAATGAGCAGTTCTTC.

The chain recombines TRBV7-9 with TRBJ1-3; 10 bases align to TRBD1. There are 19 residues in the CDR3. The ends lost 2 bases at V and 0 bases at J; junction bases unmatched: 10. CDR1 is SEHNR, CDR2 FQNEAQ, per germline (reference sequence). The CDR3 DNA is TGTGCCAGCAGCTTACCTCCGGGACAGGGGCCCTACTCTGGAAACACCATATATTTT. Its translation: CASSLPPGQGPYSGNTIYF.

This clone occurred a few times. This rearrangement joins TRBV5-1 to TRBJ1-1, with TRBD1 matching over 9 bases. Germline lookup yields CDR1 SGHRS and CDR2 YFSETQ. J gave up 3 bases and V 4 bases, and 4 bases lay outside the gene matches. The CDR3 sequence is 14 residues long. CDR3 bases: TGCGCCAGCAGCATACAGGGGGCGTACACTGAAGCTTTCTTT. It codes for CASSIQGAYTEAFF.

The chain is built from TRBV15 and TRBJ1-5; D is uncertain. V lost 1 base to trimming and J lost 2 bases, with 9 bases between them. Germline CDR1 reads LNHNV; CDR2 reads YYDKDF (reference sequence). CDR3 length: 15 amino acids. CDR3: CATSRGGFGNQPQHF. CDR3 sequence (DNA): TGTGCCACCAGCAGAGGAGGGTTCGGCAATCAGCCCCAGCATTTT.

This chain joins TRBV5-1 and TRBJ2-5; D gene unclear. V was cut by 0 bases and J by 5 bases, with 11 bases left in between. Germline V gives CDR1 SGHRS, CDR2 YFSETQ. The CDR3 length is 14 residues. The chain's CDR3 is CASSLARPEETQYF. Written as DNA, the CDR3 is TGCGCCAGCAGCTTGGCCCGGCCGGAGGAGACCCAGTACTTC.

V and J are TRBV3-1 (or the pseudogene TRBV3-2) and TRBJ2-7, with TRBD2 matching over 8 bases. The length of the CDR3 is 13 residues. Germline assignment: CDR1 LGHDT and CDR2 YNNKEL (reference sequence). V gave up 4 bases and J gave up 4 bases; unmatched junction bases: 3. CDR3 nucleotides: TGTGCCAGCAGCCGGACTAGCTTTTACGAGCAGTACTTC. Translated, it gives CASSRTSFYEQYF.

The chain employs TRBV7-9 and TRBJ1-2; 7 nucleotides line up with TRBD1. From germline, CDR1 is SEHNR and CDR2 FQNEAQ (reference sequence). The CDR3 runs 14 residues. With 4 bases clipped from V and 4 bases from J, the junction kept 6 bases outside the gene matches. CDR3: CASSSRQGFYGYTF. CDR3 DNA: TGTGCCAGCAGCTCCCGACAGGGCTTCTATGGCTACACCTTC.

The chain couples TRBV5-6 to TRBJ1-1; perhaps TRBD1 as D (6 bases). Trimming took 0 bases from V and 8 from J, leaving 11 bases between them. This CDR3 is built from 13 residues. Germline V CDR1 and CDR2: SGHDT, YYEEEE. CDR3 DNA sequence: TGTGCCAGCAGCTTGGTAGCAGGGGAGGAAGCTTTCTTT. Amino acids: CASSLVAGEEAFF.

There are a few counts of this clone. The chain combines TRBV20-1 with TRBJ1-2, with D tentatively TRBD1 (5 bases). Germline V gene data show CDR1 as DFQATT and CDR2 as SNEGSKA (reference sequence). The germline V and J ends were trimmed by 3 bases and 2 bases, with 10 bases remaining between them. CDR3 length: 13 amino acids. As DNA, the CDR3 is TGCAGTGCTAGTACCAGGGCGAACTATGGCTACACCTTC. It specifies CSASTRANYGYTF.

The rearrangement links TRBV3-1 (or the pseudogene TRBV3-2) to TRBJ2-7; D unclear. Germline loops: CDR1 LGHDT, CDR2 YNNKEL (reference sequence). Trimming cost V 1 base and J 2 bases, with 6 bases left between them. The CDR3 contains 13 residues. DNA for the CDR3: TGTGCCAGCAGCCAAGGAGACACCTACGAGCAGTACGTC. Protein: CASSQGDTYEQYV.

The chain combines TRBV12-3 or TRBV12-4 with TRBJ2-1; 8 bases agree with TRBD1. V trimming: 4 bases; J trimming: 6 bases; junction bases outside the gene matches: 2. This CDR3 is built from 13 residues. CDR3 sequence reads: CASSSDRGNEQFF. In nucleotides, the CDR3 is TGTGCCAGCAGTTCTGACAGGGGCAATGAGCAGTTCTTC.

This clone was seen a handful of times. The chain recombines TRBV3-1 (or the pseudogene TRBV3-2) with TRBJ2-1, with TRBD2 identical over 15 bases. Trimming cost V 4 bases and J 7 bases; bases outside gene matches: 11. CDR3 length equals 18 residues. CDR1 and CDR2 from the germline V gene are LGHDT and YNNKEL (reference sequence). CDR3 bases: TGTGCCAGCAGCCCAGGACTAGCGGGGGGGCCGTATAGGAATGAGCAGTTCTTC. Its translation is CASSPGLAGGPYRNEQFF.

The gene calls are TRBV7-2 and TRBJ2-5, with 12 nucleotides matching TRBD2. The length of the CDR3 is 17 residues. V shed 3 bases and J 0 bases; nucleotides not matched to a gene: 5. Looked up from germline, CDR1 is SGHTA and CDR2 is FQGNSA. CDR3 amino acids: CASSFWTSGTYQETQYF. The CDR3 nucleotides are TGTGCCAGCAGCTTTTGGACTAGCGGGACCTACCAAGAGACCCAGTACTTC.

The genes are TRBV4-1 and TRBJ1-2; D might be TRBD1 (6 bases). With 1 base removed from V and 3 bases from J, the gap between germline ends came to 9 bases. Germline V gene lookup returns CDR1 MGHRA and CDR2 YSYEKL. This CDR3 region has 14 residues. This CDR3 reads CASSQVSGDYGYTF. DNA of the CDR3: TGCGCCAGCAGCCAAGTTTCAGGGGACTATGGCTACACCTTC.

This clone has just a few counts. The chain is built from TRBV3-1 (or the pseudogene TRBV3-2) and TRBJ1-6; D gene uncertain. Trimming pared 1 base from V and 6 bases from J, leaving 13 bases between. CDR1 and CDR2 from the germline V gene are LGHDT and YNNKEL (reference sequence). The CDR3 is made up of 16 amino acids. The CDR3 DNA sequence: TGTGCCAGCAGCCAAGTCAGCGGTTTCTCTAATTCACCCCTCCACTTT. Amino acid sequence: CASSQVSGFSNSPLHF.

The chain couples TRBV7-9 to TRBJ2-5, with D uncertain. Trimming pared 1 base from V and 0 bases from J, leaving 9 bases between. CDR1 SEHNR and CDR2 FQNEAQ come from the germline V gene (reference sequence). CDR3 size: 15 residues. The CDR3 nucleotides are TGTGCCAGCAGCTTAGGTCGGCTAGACCAAGAGACCCAGTACTTC. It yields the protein CASSLGRLDQETQYF.